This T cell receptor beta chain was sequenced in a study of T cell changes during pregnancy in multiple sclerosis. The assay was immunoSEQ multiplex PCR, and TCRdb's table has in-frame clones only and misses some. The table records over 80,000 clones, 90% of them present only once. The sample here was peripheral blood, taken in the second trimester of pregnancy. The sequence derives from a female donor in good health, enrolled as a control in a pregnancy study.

The CDR3 here is CATTTGATDTQYF. The CDR3 region has the DNA TGTGCCACCACCACAGGGGCCACAGATACGCAGTATTTT. The chain carries TRBV27 and TRBJ2-3, with 7 bases lining up with TRBD1. The ends lost 10 bases at V and 2 bases at J; junction bases unmatched: 6. Germline values: CDR1 MNHEY, CDR2 SMNVEV (reference sequence). The CDR3 contains 13 residues.